A single sample is the source of the 25 T cell receptor beta chains below, sequenced in a study of human T cells and chemical hapten exposure (TCRdb year 2021). The library was produced with 5' RACE. This sample was sequenced with an Illumina MiSeq. In-frame beta chains were kept once TCRdb had trimmed the public reads at Q25 with fastp and called clones with MiXCR. Every entry covers one CDR3 protein and lists the most common genes and DNA from its rows. Across this sample there are 130,000 or so distinct CDR3 sequences, with 4.1% seen only once. More than 1.2% of the sample lies in the top ten. Total RNA was extracted from unfractionated whole blood that had been collected in Tempus Blood RNA tubes. These TCRs come from a female donor in good health.

DNA of the CDR3: TGTGCCAGCAGCCCGCGGGGGGGCCTTTCGAATGAGCAGTTCTTC. The encoded protein is CASSPRGGLSNEQFF. The chain recombines TRBV3-1 with TRBJ2-1, with 9 bases identical to TRBD2. The CDR3 runs to 15 residues. The V and J ends lost 4 bases and 7 bases, in that order; junction bases with no gene match: 8. CDR1 LGHDT and CDR2 YNNKEL come from the germline V gene (reference sequence).

This clonotype has ten or more counts. V usage is TRBV11-3 and J usage is TRBJ2-2; D remains unclear. This CDR3 has 13 amino acids. Germline CDR1 reads SGHNT; CDR2 reads YENEEA. V was clipped by 4 bases and J by 4 bases, with 7 bases between them. CDR3 in amino acids: CASSSGSTGELFF. The CDR3 DNA reads TGTGCCAGCAGCTCGGGTTCCACCGGGGAGCTGTTTTTT.

This chain joins TRBV28 and TRBJ2-7, with D possibly matching TRBD2 (6 bases). V lost 5 bases and J 3 bases, leaving 17 bases between the germline ends. Germline V lookup: CDR1 MDHEN, CDR2 SYDVKM. The CDR3 runs to 15 residues. The chain's CDR3 is CASSMPGGALYEQYF. The CDR3 DNA is TGTGCCAGCAGTATGCCCGGGGGAGCACTCTACGAGCAGTACTTC.

There are a few counts of this clonotype. This may come from a read error, since a much larger clone is one base off. V usage is TRBV5-6 and J usage is TRBJ1-6; tentative D call: TRBD1 (5 bases). The CDR3 runs 12 residues. V shed 3 bases and J shed 9 bases, with 7 bases lying between them. Germline V gene data show CDR1 as SGHDT and CDR2 as YYEEEE. CDR3 nucleotide sequence: TGTGCCAGCAGCTGGGGGTTTTCACCCCTCCACTTT. This encodes CASSWGFSPLHF.

This clonotype was detected ten times or more. The gene calls are TRBV5-6 and TRBJ1-1, with a tentative D call TRBD1 (5 bases). V lost 5 bases and J 1 base, leaving 12 bases between the germline ends. This CDR3 comprises 14 residues. CDR1 and CDR2 (germline): SGHDT, YYEEEE. The CDR3 sequence is CASSLGAENTEAFF. DNA of the CDR3: TGTGCCAGCAGTCTTGGGGCGGAGAACACTGAAGCTTTCTTT.

This clonotype came up many times. The chain is built from TRBV4-3 and TRBJ2-7; D could derive from TRBD1 or TRBD2 (5 bases each). The CDR3 is 14 amino acids. With 4 bases removed from V and 4 bases from J, the gap between germline ends came to 14 bases. Germline CDR1 LGHNA, CDR2 YSLEER. CDR3 sequence: CASSRTGPQYEQYF. In nucleotides, the CDR3 is TGCGCCAGCAGCCGAACGGGACCACAGTACGAGCAGTACTTC.

A word on this clonotype: A read error may explain this, as a much larger clone is one base away. V is TRBV20-1 and J is TRBJ2-2; 10 nucleotides agree with TRBD2. The ends lost 2 bases at V and 4 bases at J; junction bases unmatched: 10. Germline CDR1 DFQATT, CDR2 SNEGSKA (reference sequence). The length of the CDR3 is 17 residues. DNA of the CDR3: TGCAGTGCTAGAAGAGCGGGGGGGCCGAGCAGCACCGGGGAGCTGTTTTTT. This translates into CSARRAGGPSSTGELFF.

Many counts were recorded for this clonotype. The J gene is TRBJ2-1, the V gene TRBV20-1; the D gene is possibly TRBD2 (6 bases). Germline assignment: CDR1 DFQATT and CDR2 SNEGSKA (reference sequence). Between the trimmed V and J ends, which lost 3 bases and 4 bases, there was a span of 16 bases. The CDR3 is 15 amino acids. This chain's CDR3 is CSASAVAGGYNEQFF. The CDR3 coding sequence is TGCAGTGCTAGCGCGGTGGCCGGGGGTTACAATGAGCAGTTCTTC.

This clonotype was recorded many times. CDR3 protein: CASSSWGDTGELFF. Written as DNA, the CDR3 is TGCGCCAGCAGTAGTTGGGGAGACACCGGGGAGCTGTTTTTT. This chain joins TRBV10-2 and TRBJ2-2, with a tentative D call TRBD2 (5 bases). Per germline, CDR1 WSHSY and CDR2 SAAADI. The length of the CDR3 is 14 residues. V lost 5 bases, J lost 3 bases, and 10 bases lay in between.

The chain combines TRBV6-5 with TRBJ1-6; TRBD1 is a possible D gene (6 bases). Trimming removed 5 bases from V and 0 bases from J, with 17 bases in between. Germline V lookup: CDR1 MNHEY, CDR2 SVGAGI. The CDR3 length is 18 residues. The CDR3 loop is CASSRRQAPPSYNSPLHF. The CDR3 DNA follows: TGTGCCAGCAGTCGGAGACAGGCCCCCCCCTCCTATAATTCACCCCTCCACTTT.

This clonotype was observed many times. The V call is TRBV7-8, the J call TRBJ1-2, with a possible D match to TRBD1 (6 bases). The V and J ends lost 1 base and 2 bases respectively, with 14 bases between them. This CDR3 comprises 16 residues. The germline CDR1 and CDR2 sequences are SGHVS and FQNEAQ. CDR3 in amino acids: CASSLGTGGRNYGYTF. CDR3 sequence (DNA): TGTGCCAGCAGCTTAGGTACCGGGGGCAGAAACTATGGCTACACCTTC.

This clonotype has a count of ten or more. The rearrangement links TRBV27 to TRBJ2-7, with D hard to call. The V gene's germline CDR1 is MNHEY and CDR2 SMNVEV (reference sequence). The V end lost 0 bases, the J end lost 5 bases, and 8 bases lay between the germline ends. The CDR3 length is 13 residues. CDR3 region: CASSLSGSNEQYF. CDR3 bases: TGTGCCAGCAGTTTATCGGGGTCCAACGAGCAGTACTTC.

This clonotype was recorded many times. This chain links TRBV6-2 or TRBV6-3 with TRBJ2-6; no definite D call. The CDR3 has 15 residues. In germline, CDR1 is MNHEY, CDR2 SVGEGT. Trimming shortened V by 8 bases and J by 4 bases, and 15 bases separated the two germline ends. As DNA, the CDR3 is TGTGCCAGCCTTGCAGATTTTGGGGGGGCCAACGTCCTGACTTTC. It encodes CASLADFGGANVLTF.

This clonotype was counted only a few times. V is TRBV7-2 and J is TRBJ2-7, with 10 bases identical to TRBD1. The germline V gene encodes CDR1 SGHTA and CDR2 FQGNSA. Germline trimming cut 5 bases from V and 1 base from J; bases unmatched to any gene: 5. This CDR3 is built from 15 residues. The CDR3 spells CASSLDRGRSYEQYF. The DNA for the CDR3 is TGTGCCAGCAGCCTAGACAGGGGGCGGTCCTACGAGCAGTACTTC.

This clonotype was seen repeatedly, ten times or more. The chain couples TRBV7-9 to TRBJ2-7, with TRBD1 identical over 9 bases. CDR3 length equals 15 residues. Germline trimming cut 5 bases from V and 2 bases from J; bases unmatched to any gene: 7. Germline-derived CDR1 and CDR2 are SEHNR and FQNEAQ (reference sequence). CDR3 DNA sequence: TGTGCCAGCAGCCAGTGGGACAGGGTGACCTACGAGCAGTACTTC. Translating gives CASSQWDRVTYEQYF.

This clonotype appeared many times. V and J are TRBV12-5 and TRBJ2-3, with 9 bases matching TRBD2. In germline, CDR1 is LGHNT, CDR2 FRNRAP. V dropped 0 bases and J dropped 0; count of bases not matched to a gene: 7. The CDR3 length is 18 residues. The CDR3 nucleotides are TGTGCTAGTGGTTTGGTCGTCCTAGCGGGAATTAGCACAGATACGCAGTATTTT. This translates into CASGLVVLAGISTDTQYF.

A note on this clonotype: The junction departs from germline at one end; a sequencing error may be responsible. The chain has TRBV6-5 and TRBJ1-2; no firm D call. The CDR3 has 10 residues. Germline loops: CDR1 MNHEY, CDR2 SVGAGI. CDR3 bases: TGTGCCAGTCTTAACTATGGCTACAACTTC. Translation gives CASLNYGYNF.

This clonotype was seen ten or more times. V and J are TRBV21-1 and TRBJ1-5. TRBV21-1 is reported as a pseudogene. The CDR3 sequence is 14 residues long. The CDR3 protein is CAREREERFQPQHF. The CDR3 DNA is TGTGCCAGGGAGAGGGAGGAGAGGTTTCAGCCCCAGCATTTT.

The chain couples TRBV7-8 to TRBJ2-3, with D maybe TRBD1 (5 bases). The CDR3 covers 15 residues. Germline CDR1 reads SGHVS; CDR2 reads FQNEAQ. V dropped 5 bases and J dropped 0 bases, with 12 bases sitting between them. The CDR3 coding sequence is TGTGCCAGCAGCCAGTCCAGGGCTAGCACAGATACGCAGTATTTT. Amino acid sequence: CASSQSRASTDTQYF.

This clonotype has at least ten counts. The chain links TRBV5-1 to TRBJ1-4; D might be TRBD1 (6 bases). Looked up from germline, CDR1 is SGHRS and CDR2 is YFSETQ. The V gene lost 4 bases and the J gene lost 5 bases, with 18 bases spanning the gap. This CDR3 has 16 residues. CDR3 DNA sequence: TGCGCCAGCAGCCCCCGGGACACCAACTTAAATGAAAAACTGTTTTTT. Translating it yields CASSPRDTNLNEKLFF.

This clonotype was counted many times. V and J are TRBV20-1 and TRBJ2-7; maybe TRBD2 (5 bases). Trimming pared 0 bases from V and 2 bases from J, leaving 14 bases between. This CDR3 has 15 residues. Germline loops: CDR1 DFQATT, CDR2 SNEGSKA (reference sequence). As DNA, the CDR3 is TGCAGTGCTAGAGATGGAGGAAACAGAGCCTACGAGCAGTACTTC. Translating gives CSARDGGNRAYEQYF.

The table lists this clonotype with many counts. V gene TRBV20-1 combines with J gene TRBJ2-5, with D perhaps matching TRBD2 (6 bases). Germline CDR1 DFQATT, CDR2 SNEGSKA (reference sequence). The CDR3 totals 12 residues. Between the trimmed V and J ends, which lost 4 bases and 7 bases, there was a span of 13 bases. This CDR3 is CSATLPEGTQYF. CDR3 DNA sequence: TGCAGTGCTACGCTACCGGAGGGGACCCAGTACTTC.

This clonotype has a count of ten or more. This chain joins TRBV28 and TRBJ1-5; D may be TRBD1 (5 bases). This CDR3 has 20 amino acids. Germline V lookup: CDR1 MDHEN, CDR2 SYDVKM. V was shortened by 2 bases and J by 0 bases, with 23 bases between the two germline ends. The CDR3 bases are TGTGCCAGCAGTTTAATGATTGGGTGGGGGAACAAGAATAGCAATCAGCCCCAGCATTTT. Protein sequence: CASSLMIGWGNKNSNQPQHF.

This clonotype was picked up a small number of times. The chain has TRBV5-4 and TRBJ2-2, with 7 positions matching TRBD1. In germline, CDR1 is SGHNT, CDR2 YYREEE (reference sequence). V was clipped by 3 bases and J by 4 bases; unmatched bases: 3. The length of the CDR3 is 14 residues. Here the CDR3 reads CASSWDSRTGELFF. In DNA form, the CDR3 reads TGTGCCAGCAGCTGGGACAGCCGCACCGGGGAGCTGTTTTTT.

At least ten counts were recorded for this clonotype. V gene TRBV20-1 combines with J gene TRBJ1-6, with D hard to call. Trimming stripped 2 bases from V and 10 bases from J, with 15 bases between. Germline V CDR1 and CDR2: DFQATT, SNEGSKA (reference sequence). The CDR3 covers 14 residues. CDR3 in amino acids: CSARTGWRVSPLHF. The DNA for the CDR3 is TGCAGTGCTAGAACGGGGTGGCGGGTGTCACCCCTCCACTTT.